This T cell receptor beta chain was recovered during a study of OX40 agonist ivuxolimab in advanced cancers. In the study overall: Ivuxolimab, which targeted the costimulatory receptor OX40 (CD134), was an agonistic, fully human IgG2 monoclonal antibody. Of the roughly 53 patients in dose escalation, 19 had hepatocellular carcinoma, roughly 15 had melanoma, 9 had renal cell carcinoma and 9 had head and neck cancer. Intravenous ivuxolimab was administered to patients every 2 weeks at six dose levels: 0.01, 0.1, 0.3, 1.5, 3 and 10 mg/kg. Partial responses were achieved by three dose-escalation patients, of whom one had hepatocellular carcinoma and two had cutaneous melanoma. The monotherapy dose-escalation portion (N ≈ 55 patients) of the phase I ivuxolimab trial is reported in the paper. Peripheral TCRbeta sequencing aimed to test whether ivuxolimab altered TCR sequence diversity and caused clonal T-cell expansion. A male proportion of 82.7% and a mean age of about 60 years, ranging from about 20 to 85, were recorded for the dose-escalation cohort. Prior anti-PD-1, anti-PD-L1 or anti-CTLA-4 therapy was permitted, and checkpoint inhibitors had been received by about two fifths of dose-escalation patients. Paper-wide results and their limitations: The antigen specificity of the clonally expanded peripheral T cells was not determined. Low levels of normalized T-cell clonal expansion were also seen in some patients who did not respond. In the 0.1-3.0 mg/kg groups, partial responders had among the lowest normalized peripheral clonal expansion, particularly in CD8+ T cells. After ivuxolimab, more expanded clones were found on average in CD8+ T cells than in CD4+ T cells. At doses from 0.1 to 3.0 mg/kg, clonal expansion was seen in both CD4+ and CD8+ blood T cells between baseline and week 6.

For sequencing of the TCRbeta CDR3 region, genomic DNA was extracted from the sorted cells. TCRbeta CDR3 regions were sequenced using the immunoSEQ Assay. Held by TCRdb, this immuneACCESS table contains in-frame sequences only and omits some clones. Under half of the omission traces to an unresolved V gene where checked; the cause of the rest is unknown. The sample contains roughly 100,000 clones, roughly 95% of them found a single time. The top ten constitute around 2% of the sample. The trial excluded patients who had a history of autoimmune disease or were on systemic immunosuppression. Peripheral blood for TCR sequencing was drawn from every dose cohort at baseline, at cycle 4 day 1 and at cycle 7 day 1. The samples were taken from a phase I, first-in-human, multicenter, open-label dose-escalation trial of ivuxolimab. Adults with locally advanced or metastatic melanoma, renal cell, hepatocellular, or head and neck squamous cell carcinoma were enrolled in the trial. Before TCR sequencing, CD4+ and CD8+ T cells were separately sorted from peripheral blood.

This clone was counted a single time. Its antigen target is currently unknown. The record has no base qualities; no much larger clone is one base away. Sample: CD4+ or CD8+ T cells sorted from blood, taken in a trial of the OX40 agonist ivuxolimab. This receptor was taken from an adult with an advanced solid tumor such as melanoma, head and neck, liver or kidney cancer.

The CDR3 is CASSQDSALSSGNTIYF. In nucleotides, the sequence is TGCGCCAGCAGCCAAGATTCGGCGTTGAGCTCTGGAAACACCATATATTTT. The sequence joins TRBV4-1 to TRBJ1-3; no D segment can be confidently identified. The CDR3 runs 17 residues from the cysteine to the phenylalanine. The only DNA kept is the CDR3, 51 bases in frame from the first base. The germline V gene provides CDR1 MGHRA and CDR2 YSYEKL. The trim is 0 bases for V and 0 bases for J, with a gap of 12 bases between the germline ends.